Shown below are 5 T cell receptor beta chains from a single sample sequenced in a study of glioma-infiltrating T cells after dendritic cell vaccination. Time point denoted: after dendritic cell vaccination, including at tumor progression/relapse. Sequencing used immunoSEQ multiplex PCR; TCRdb keeps in-frame clones, though not all of them. The sample lists 100,000 or so clones, around 80% occurring once. This sample comprised blood, obtained after dendritic cell vaccination. The receptor source for this set is a human donor with glioblastoma.

This chain uses TRBV19 with TRBJ2-5, with 9 bases matching TRBD1. V shed 7 bases, J shed 5 bases, and the junction held 8 bases outside the gene matches. Germline values: CDR1 LNHDA, CDR2 SQIVND (reference sequence). This CDR3 comprises 14 residues. The DNA for the CDR3 is TGTGCCAGTACCGGGGACAGGGAATGGGAGACCCAGTACTTC. Amino acid sequence: CASTGDREWETQYF.

The table lists this clone with a count of one. The chain recombines TRBV5-6 with TRBJ1-3; D not certain. This CDR3 contains 15 residues. Trimming removed 2 bases at V and 0 bases at J, with 9 bases between. The V gene's germline CDR1 is SGHDT and CDR2 YYEEEE. For the CDR3, the DNA is TGTGCCAGCAGCTTCCGGGGTAGCTCTGGAAACACCATATATTTT. Protein: CASSFRGSSGNTIYF.

The V gene is TRBV5-1, the J gene TRBJ1-1, with D perhaps TRBD1 (6 bases). This CDR3 is 15 amino acids long. Germline V gene data show CDR1 as SGHRS and CDR2 as YFSETQ. V was cut by 5 bases and J by 3 bases, with 17 bases left in between. The CDR3 protein is CASSRWGGVDTEAFF. The CDR3 coding sequence is TGCGCCAGCAGTAGGTGGGGGGGCGTAGACACTGAAGCTTTCTTT.

The CDR3 DNA is TGTGCCAGCAGTCTCTCGACAGGGGTTAATGAAAAACTGTTTTTT. It yields the protein CASSLSTGVNEKLFF. The genes are TRBV28 and TRBJ1-4, with 8 bases identical to TRBD1. CDR1 MDHEN and CDR2 SYDVKM come from the germline V gene. V lost 5 bases and J lost 4; bases outside the gene matches: 6. This CDR3 contains 15 residues.

The V and J genes are TRBV2 and TRBJ2-2, with D possibly being TRBD2 (5 bases). With 9 bases removed from V and 5 bases from J, the gap between germline ends came to 13 bases. Germline CDR1 SNHLY, CDR2 FYNNEI. This CDR3 is built from 13 residues. The CDR3 reads CARSPRLTGELFF. The CDR3 DNA is TGTGCCAGGTCCCCGCGACTAACCGGGGAGCTGTTTTTT.